The T cell receptor beta chain under discussion was sequenced for a study of T cells in localized non-small cell lung cancer. The study, taken as a whole, reports: Uninvolved adjacent lung had the highest recorded T cell clonality, with tumor below it.

TCRdb's copy holds only in-frame clones and misses some; the assay was immunoSEQ multiplex PCR. The sample contains roughly 28,000 clones, about nine tenths of which appear only once. This CDR3 spans 15 amino acids. The germline V and J ends were trimmed by 0 bases and 1 base, with 9 bases remaining between them. Germline V lookup: CDR1 LGHNA, CDR2 YSLEER. About this clone: Its target is not known.

The chain employs TRBV4-3 and TRBJ2-5; possibly TRBD1 or TRBD2 for D (6 bases each). This sample comprised peripheral blood, obtained before any cancer treatment. The TCR originated in a male donor at least 60 years old with stage I lung adenocarcinoma. CDR3 residues: CASSQDGGPQETQYF. CDR3 bases: TGCGCCAGCAGCCAAGATGGGGGGCCCCAAGAGACCCAGTACTTC.